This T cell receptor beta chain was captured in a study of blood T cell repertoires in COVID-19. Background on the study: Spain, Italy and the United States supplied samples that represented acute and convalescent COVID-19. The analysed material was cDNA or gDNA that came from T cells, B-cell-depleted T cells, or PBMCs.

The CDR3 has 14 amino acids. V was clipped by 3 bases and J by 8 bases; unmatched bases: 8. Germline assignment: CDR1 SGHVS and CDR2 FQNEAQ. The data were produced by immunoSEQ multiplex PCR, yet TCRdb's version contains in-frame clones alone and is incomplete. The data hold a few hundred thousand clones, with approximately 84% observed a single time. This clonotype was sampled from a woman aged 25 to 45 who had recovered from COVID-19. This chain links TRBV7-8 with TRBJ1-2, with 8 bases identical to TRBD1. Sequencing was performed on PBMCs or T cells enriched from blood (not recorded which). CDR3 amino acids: CASSLTGVWGGYTF. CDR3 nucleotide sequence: TGTGCCAGCAGCTTGACAGGGGTATGGGGAGGCTACACCTTC.